Listed below are T cell receptor beta chains from one sample, sequenced in a study of T-cell reconstitution after alpha-beta-depleted transplantation in children. MiXCR was run by TCRdb on the PCR reads, yielding one entry per CDR3 protein. Altogether about 110,000 distinct CDR3 sequences are present, more than 20% being singletons, with the ten largest covering about 11%. The material sequenced was PBMCs, mostly from graft donor cells, taken 180 days after TCRalphabeta/CD19-depleted stem cell transplant. These receptors all come from a male patient aged 2 to 10 who had a stem cell transplant for chronic granulomatous disease, so the T cells may come from the graft donor. Both conserved end residues are part of each CDR3. Each record gives: clone size, V gene, J gene, CDR3 protein. Clone sizes are given selectively: once, few, many, or a class where the clone is expanded.

clone_size: -; v_call: TRBV18; j_call: TRBJ2-1; cdr3_aa: CASSEGGQPSNEQFF
clone_size: many; v_call: TRBV12-3/TRBV12-4; j_call: TRBJ2-1; cdr3_aa: CASRSVAGDYNEQFF
clone_size: many; v_call: TRBV7-9; j_call: TRBJ2-7; cdr3_aa: CASSPGHVTLDEQYF
clone_size: few; v_call: TRBV11-2; j_call: TRBJ2-3; cdr3_aa: CASSSDPVTDTQYF
clone_size: -; v_call: TRBV5-1; j_call: TRBJ2-7; cdr3_aa: CASKGGTPYEQYF
clone_size: -; v_call: TRBV7-9; j_call: TRBJ1-2; cdr3_aa: CASSFNDWANYGYTF
clone_size: many; v_call: TRBV5-5; j_call: TRBJ2-7; cdr3_aa: CASSFGPSEQYF
clone_size: many; v_call: TRBV20-1; j_call: TRBJ1-1; cdr3_aa: CSARGGNTEAFF
clone_size: many; v_call: TRBV20-1; j_call: TRBJ2-3; cdr3_aa: CSAQLPGADTQYF
clone_size: -; v_call: TRBV5-1; j_call: TRBJ2-1; cdr3_aa: CASSASSGGNEQFF
clone_size: -; v_call: TRBV20-1; j_call: TRBJ2-7; cdr3_aa: CSARGGPTGLIIYEQYF
clone_size: many; v_call: TRBV12-5; j_call: TRBJ2-7; cdr3_aa: CASGLWWEQYF
clone_size: few; v_call: TRBV27; j_call: TRBJ2-7; cdr3_aa: CASMMTAGSYEQYF
clone_size: -; v_call: TRBV3-1; j_call: TRBJ1-5; cdr3_aa: CASSQLGGRNQPQHF
clone_size: many; v_call: TRBV12-3/TRBV12-4; j_call: TRBJ1-3; cdr3_aa: CASTLYGSSGNTIYF
clone_size: many; v_call: TRBV9; j_call: TRBJ2-7; cdr3_aa: CASSSRTSGIYEQYF
clone_size: many; v_call: TRBV12-3/TRBV12-4; j_call: TRBJ2-3; cdr3_aa: CASSLGGVFGTDTQYF
clone_size: few; v_call: TRBV15; j_call: TRBJ2-2; cdr3_aa: CATSRTGLGNSRELFF
clone_size: -; v_call: TRBV5-1; j_call: TRBJ2-1; cdr3_aa: CASSLDPGLDNEQFF
clone_size: -; v_call: TRBV5-1; j_call: TRBJ2-7; cdr3_aa: CASSLQGIEQYF
clone_size: many; v_call: TRBV12-3/TRBV12-4; j_call: TRBJ1-2; cdr3_aa: CASSPGQGGYGYTF
clone_size: -; v_call: TRBV27; j_call: TRBJ2-7; cdr3_aa: CASSLSSRGYEQYF
clone_size: -; v_call: TRBV12-3/TRBV12-4; j_call: TRBJ2-1; cdr3_aa: CASSPRGDSYNEQFF
clone_size: many; v_call: TRBV4-3; j_call: TRBJ1-2; cdr3_aa: CASSKEGGFDYGYTF
clone_size: once; v_call: TRBV12-3/TRBV12-4; j_call: TRBJ1-2; cdr3_aa: CASSFYMGRVGGYTF
clone_size: -; v_call: TRBV20-1; j_call: TRBJ2-7; cdr3_aa: CSGRAGPYEQYF
clone_size: few; v_call: TRBV15; j_call: TRBJ2-7; cdr3_aa: CATSRTHRGSYEQYF
clone_size: -; v_call: TRBV5-1; j_call: TRBJ1-1; cdr3_aa: CASQQALNTEAFF
clone_size: many; v_call: TRBV7-8; j_call: TRBJ2-4; cdr3_aa: CASSGTWHSSVAKNIQYF
clone_size: few; v_call: TRBV20-1; j_call: TRBJ2-7; cdr3_aa: CSARDRQGILYEQYF